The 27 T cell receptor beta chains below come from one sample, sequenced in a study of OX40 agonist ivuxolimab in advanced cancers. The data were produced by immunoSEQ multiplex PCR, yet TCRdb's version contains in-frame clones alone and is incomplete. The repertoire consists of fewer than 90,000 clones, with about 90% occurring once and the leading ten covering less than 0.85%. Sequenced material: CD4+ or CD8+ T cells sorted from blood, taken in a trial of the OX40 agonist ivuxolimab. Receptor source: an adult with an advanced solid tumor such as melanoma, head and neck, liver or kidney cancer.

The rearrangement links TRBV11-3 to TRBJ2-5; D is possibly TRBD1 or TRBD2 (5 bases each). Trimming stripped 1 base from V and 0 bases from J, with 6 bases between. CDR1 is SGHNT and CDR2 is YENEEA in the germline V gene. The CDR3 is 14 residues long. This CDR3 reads CASSLGGYQETQYF. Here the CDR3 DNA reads TGTGCCAGCAGCTTAGGGGGGTACCAAGAGACCCAGTACTTC.

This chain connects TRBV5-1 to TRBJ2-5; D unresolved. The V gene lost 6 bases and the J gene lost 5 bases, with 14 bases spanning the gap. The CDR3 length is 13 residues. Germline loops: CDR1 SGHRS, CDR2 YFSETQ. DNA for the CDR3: TGCGCCAGCACGTTTGGGTTGGTGGAGACCCAGTACTTC. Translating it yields CASTFGLVETQYF.

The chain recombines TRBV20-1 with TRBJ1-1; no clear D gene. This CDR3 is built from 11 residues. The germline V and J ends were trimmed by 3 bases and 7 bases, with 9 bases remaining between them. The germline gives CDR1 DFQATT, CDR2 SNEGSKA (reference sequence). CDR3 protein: CSASSQREAFF. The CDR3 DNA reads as TGCAGTGCTAGCTCTCAGCGTGAAGCTTTCTTT.

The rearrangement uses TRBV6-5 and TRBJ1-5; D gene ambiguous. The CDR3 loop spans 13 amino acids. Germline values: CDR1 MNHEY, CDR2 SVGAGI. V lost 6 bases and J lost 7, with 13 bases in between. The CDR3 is CASRSGAGQPQHF. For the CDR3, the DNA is TGTGCCAGCAGGTCGGGTGCGGGGCAGCCCCAGCATTTT.

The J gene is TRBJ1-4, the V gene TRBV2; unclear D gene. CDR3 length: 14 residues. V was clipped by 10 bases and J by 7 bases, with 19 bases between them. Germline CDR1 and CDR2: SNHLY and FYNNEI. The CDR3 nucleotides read TGTGCCACCATTCGGGAGGGTAGAAGTGAAAAACTGTTTTTT. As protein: CATIREGRSEKLFF.

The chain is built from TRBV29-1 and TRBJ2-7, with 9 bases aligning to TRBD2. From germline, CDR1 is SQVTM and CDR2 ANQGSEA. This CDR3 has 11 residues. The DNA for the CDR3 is TGCGGGGCTAGCGGGAATGGAGAGCAGTACTTC. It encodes CGASGNGEQYF.

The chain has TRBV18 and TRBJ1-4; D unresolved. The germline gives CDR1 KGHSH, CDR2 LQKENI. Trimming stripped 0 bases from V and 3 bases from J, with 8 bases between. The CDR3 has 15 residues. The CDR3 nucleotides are TGTGCCAGCTCACCACCGCAGAACCCTAATGAAAAACTGTTTTTT. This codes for CASSPPQNPNEKLFF. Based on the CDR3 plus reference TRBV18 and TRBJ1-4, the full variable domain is NAGVMQNPRHLVRRRGQEARLRCSPMKGHSHVYWYRQLPEEGLKFMVYLQKENIIDESGMPKERFSAEFPKEGPSILRIQQVVRGDSAAYFCASSPPQNPNEKLFFGSGTQLSVL.

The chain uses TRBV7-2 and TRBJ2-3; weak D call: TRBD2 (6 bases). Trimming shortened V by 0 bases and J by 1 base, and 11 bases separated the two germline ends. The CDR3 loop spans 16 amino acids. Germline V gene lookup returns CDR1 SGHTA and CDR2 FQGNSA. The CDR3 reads CASSLARASGTDTQYF. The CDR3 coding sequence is TGTGCCAGCAGCTTAGCGAGGGCTAGCGGCACAGATACGCAGTATTTT. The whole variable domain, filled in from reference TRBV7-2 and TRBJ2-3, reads GAGVSQSPSNKVTEKGKDVELRCDPISGHTALYWYRQSLGQGLEFLIYFQGNSAPDKSGLPSDRFSAERTGGSVSTLTIQRTQQEDSAVYLCASSLARASGTDTQYFGPGTRLTVL.

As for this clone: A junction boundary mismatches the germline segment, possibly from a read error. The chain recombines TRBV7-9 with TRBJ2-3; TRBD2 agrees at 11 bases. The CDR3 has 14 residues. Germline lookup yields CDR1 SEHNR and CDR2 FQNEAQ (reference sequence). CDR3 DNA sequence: TGTGCCAGCAGCCTAGCGGGAGGCAGTTTTACGCAGTATTTT. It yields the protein CASSLAGGSFTQYF.

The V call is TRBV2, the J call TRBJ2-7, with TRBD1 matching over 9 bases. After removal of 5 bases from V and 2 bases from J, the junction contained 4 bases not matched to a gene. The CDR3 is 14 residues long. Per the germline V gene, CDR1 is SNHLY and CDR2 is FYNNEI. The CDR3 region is CASSKGQGTYEQYF. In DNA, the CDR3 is TGTGCCAGCAGTAAGGGACAGGGCACCTACGAGCAGTACTTC.

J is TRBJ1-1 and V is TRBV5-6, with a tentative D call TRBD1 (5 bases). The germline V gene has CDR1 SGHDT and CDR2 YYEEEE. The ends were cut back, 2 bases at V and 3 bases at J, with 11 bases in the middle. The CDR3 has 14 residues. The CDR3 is CASSFHDSYTEAFF. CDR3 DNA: TGTGCCAGCAGCTTCCATGACAGTTACACTGAAGCTTTCTTT.

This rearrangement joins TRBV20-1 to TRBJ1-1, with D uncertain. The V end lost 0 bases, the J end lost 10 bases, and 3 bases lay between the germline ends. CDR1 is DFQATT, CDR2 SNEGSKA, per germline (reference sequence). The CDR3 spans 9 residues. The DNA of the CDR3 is TGCAGTGCTAGAGATGGAGCTTTCTTT. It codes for CSARDGAFF.

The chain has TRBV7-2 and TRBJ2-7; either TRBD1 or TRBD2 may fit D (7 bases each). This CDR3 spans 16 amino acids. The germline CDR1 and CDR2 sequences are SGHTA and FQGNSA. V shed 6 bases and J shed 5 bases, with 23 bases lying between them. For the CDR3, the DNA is TGTGCCAGCAGGATGGGAGGGGGCGGATCCAGCCACGAGCAGTACTTC. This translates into CASRMGGGGSSHEQYF.

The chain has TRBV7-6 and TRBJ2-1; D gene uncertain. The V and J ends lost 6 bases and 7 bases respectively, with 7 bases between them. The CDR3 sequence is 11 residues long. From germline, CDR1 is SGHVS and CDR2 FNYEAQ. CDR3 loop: CASSIRNEQFF. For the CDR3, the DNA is TGTGCCAGCAGTATAAGAAATGAGCAGTTCTTC.

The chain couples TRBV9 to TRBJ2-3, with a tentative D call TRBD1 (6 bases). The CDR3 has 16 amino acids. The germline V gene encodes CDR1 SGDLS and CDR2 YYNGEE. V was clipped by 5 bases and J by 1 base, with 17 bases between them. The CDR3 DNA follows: TGTGCCAGCAGTGGGCTCGGGGCAGGGGGCACAGATACGCAGTATTTT. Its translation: CASSGLGAGGTDTQYF. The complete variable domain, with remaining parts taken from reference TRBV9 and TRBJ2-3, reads DSGVTQTPKHLITATGQRVTLRCSPRSGDLSVYWYQQSLDQGLQFLIQYYNGEERAKGNILERFSAQQFPDLHSELNLSSLELGDSALYFCASSGLGAGGTDTQYFGPGTRLTVL.

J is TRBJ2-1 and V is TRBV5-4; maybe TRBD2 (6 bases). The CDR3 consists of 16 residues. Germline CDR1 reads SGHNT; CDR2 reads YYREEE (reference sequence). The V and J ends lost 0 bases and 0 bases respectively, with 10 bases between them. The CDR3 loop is CASSLGGRSSYNEQFF. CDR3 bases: TGTGCCAGCAGCTTGGGAGGGAGGAGCTCCTACAATGAGCAGTTCTTC.

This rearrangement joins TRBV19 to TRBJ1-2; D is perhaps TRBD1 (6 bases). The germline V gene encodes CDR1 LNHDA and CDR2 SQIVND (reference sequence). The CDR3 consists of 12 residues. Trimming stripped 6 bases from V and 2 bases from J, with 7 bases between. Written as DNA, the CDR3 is TGTGCCAGTAGAACAGGGAACTATGGCTACACCTTC. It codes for CASRTGNYGYTF.

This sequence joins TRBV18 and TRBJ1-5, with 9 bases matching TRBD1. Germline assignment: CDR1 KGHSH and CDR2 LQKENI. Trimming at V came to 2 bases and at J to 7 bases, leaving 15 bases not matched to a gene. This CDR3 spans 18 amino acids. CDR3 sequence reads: CASSPDTGGTGLGQPQHF. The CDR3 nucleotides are TGTGCCAGCTCACCAGACACTGGCGGGACAGGGTTGGGACAGCCCCAGCATTTT.

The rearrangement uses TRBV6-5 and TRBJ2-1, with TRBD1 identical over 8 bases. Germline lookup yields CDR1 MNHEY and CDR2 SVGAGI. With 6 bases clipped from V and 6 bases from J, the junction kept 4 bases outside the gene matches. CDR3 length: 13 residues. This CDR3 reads CASRPGQVNEQFF. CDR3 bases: TGTGCCAGCAGACCGGGACAGGTCAATGAGCAGTTCTTC.

The CDR3 DNA follows: TGTGCCAGCAGCGTGTCACGAGGGGGACAGGCCACAGATACGCAGTATTTT. Translation gives CASSVSRGGQATDTQYF. The V and J genes are TRBV9 and TRBJ2-3, with 8 nucleotides matching TRBD1. V shed 2 bases, J shed 2 bases, and the junction held 10 bases outside the gene matches. The germline V gene has CDR1 SGDLS and CDR2 YYNGEE. This CDR3 has 17 amino acids.

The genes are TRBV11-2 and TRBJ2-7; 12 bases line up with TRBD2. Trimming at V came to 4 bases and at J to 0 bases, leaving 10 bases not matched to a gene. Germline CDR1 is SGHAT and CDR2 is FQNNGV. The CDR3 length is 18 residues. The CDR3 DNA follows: TGTGCCAGCAGCTCTCGGACTAGCGGGGACCTCATCTCCTACGAGCAGTACTTC. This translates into CASSSRTSGDLISYEQYF.

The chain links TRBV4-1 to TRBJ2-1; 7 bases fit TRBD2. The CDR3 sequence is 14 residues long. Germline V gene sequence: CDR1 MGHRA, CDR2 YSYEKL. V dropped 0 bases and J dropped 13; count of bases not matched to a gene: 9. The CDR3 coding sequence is TGCGCCAGCAGCCAAGAGTTTGCGGGAGTAGGACAGTTCTTC. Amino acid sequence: CASSQEFAGVGQFF.

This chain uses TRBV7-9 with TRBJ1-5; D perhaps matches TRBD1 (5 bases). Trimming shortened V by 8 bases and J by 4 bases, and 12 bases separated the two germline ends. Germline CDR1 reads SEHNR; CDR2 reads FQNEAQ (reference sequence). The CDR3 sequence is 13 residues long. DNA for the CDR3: TGTGCCAGCTCCATGGGGGGAAATCAGCCCCAGCATTTT. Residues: CASSMGGNQPQHF. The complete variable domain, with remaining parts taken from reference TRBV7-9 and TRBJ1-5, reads DTGVSQNPRHKITKRGQNVTFRCDPISEHNRLYWYRQTLGQGPEFLTYFQNEAQLEKSRLLSDRFSAERPKGSFSTLEIQRTEQGDSAMYLCASSMGGNQPQHFGDGTRLSIL.

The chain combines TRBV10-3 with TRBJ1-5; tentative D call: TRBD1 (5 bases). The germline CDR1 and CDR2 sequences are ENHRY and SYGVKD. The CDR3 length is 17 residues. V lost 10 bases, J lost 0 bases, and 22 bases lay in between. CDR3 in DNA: TGTGCCACAAGATCACGGGGGGAAGCGTATAGCAATCAGCCCCAGCATTTT. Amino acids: CATRSRGEAYSNQPQHF.

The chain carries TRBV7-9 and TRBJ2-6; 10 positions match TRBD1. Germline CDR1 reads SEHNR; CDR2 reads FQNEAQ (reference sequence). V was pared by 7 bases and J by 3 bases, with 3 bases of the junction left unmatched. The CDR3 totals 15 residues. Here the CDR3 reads CASTTGGGGANVLTF. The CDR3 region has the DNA TGTGCCAGCACGACAGGGGGCGGTGGGGCCAACGTCCTGACTTTC.

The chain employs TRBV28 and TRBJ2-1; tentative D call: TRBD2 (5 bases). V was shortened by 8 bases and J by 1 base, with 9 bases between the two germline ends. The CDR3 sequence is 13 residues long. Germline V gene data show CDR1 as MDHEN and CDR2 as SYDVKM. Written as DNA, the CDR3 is TGTGCCAGCCAGACTACTTCCTACAATGAGCAGTTCTTC. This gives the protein CASQTTSYNEQFF.

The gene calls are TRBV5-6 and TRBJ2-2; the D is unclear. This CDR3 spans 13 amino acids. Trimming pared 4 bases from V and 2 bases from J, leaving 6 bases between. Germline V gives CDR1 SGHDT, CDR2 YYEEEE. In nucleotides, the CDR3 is TGTGCCAGCAGCATCGGAAACACCGGGGAGCTGTTTTTT. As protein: CASSIGNTGELFF.